Listed here is a single T cell receptor beta chain. Its antigen is undetermined. This specimen comes from a study of T cells after yellow fever vaccination. General study points: Reappearance after the booster was observed for most primary-vaccination clones (roughly 97% CD4, about 91% CD8).

CDR3 size: 14 residues. Germline CDR1 SGHTA, CDR2 FQGNSA. Trimming stripped 11 bases from V and 1 base from J, with 12 bases between. Conversion of TCR transcripts into cDNA relied on 5'RACE template switching, which added a universal primer site and UMIs. From the 5' RACE reads, TCRdb called clonotypes with MiXCR, one entry per CDR3 protein. This sample has fewer than 350,000 distinct CDR3 sequences, with approximately 9% found just once. J is TRBJ2-6 and V is TRBV7-2, with D possibly called TRBD1 or TRBD2 (5 bases each). The origin of this receptor is a man aged 18-30 years who received the YFV17D yellow fever vaccine. The specimen was PBMCs, collected on the day of the first yellow fever vaccination. CDR3 amino acids: CAGTQGSGANVLTF. CDR3 coding DNA: TGTGCCGGGACGCAGGGTTCTGGGGCCAACGTCCTGACTTTC.